A single sample is the source of the 17 T cell receptor beta chains below, sequenced in a study of beta chain features in type 1 diabetes. The whole isolated RNA underwent reverse transcription, so sequencing captured expressed TCRB transcripts. Assay: immunoSEQ multiplex PCR; the TCRdb copy retains only in-frame clones and omits some. Among 810,000 or so clones listed, 15% to 20% were seen once. The sequenced sample was naive CD4+ T cells from blood. Every receptor here comes from a woman under 30 in good health.

The genes are TRBV5-1 and TRBJ2-3; D not certain. V gave up 0 bases and J gave up 4 bases, with 6 bases separating them. This CDR3 spans 13 amino acids. Germline-derived CDR1 and CDR2 are SGHRS and YFSETQ. CDR3 loop: CASSLERADTQYF. CDR3 nucleotide sequence: TGCGCCAGCAGCTTGGAAAGGGCAGATACGCAGTATTTT.

The gene calls are TRBV28 and TRBJ1-2, with 9 bases lining up with TRBD1. The CDR3 runs 16 residues. The junction had 15 bases not matched to a gene; V was cut back by 6 bases and J by 7 bases. CDR1 is MDHEN and CDR2 is SYDVKM in the germline V gene. The CDR3 here is CASRSTIQGASVGYTF. The CDR3 nucleotides read TGTGCCAGCAGGTCGACAATACAGGGGGCTTCGGTTGGCTACACCTTC.

The chain combines TRBV19 with TRBJ2-3, with a possible D match to TRBD2 (5 bases). CDR1 is LNHDA, CDR2 SQIVND, per germline (reference sequence). The CDR3 spans 15 residues. V was cut by 7 bases and J by 0 bases, with 14 bases left in between. In DNA, the CDR3 is TGTGCCAGTACCCCCCGACCGGGAAGCACAGATACGCAGTATTTT. Its translation: CASTPRPGSTDTQYF.

The chain has TRBV6-5 and TRBJ2-1, with 7 bases fitting TRBD2. Trimming removed 5 bases from V and 8 bases from J; junction bases left unmatched: 9. This CDR3 has 14 amino acids. Germline CDR1 and CDR2: MNHEY and SVGAGI. CDR3 loop: CASSGGLSGYEQFF. DNA of the CDR3: TGTGCCAGCAGTGGCGGACTTAGCGGGTATGAGCAGTTCTTC.

This clone was seen more than once but under ten times. Other DNA sequences in the same sample also yield this CDR3. CDR3 sequence: CASSPRRTGANVLTF. Written as DNA, the CDR3 is TGTGCCAGCTCACCAAGGAGGACTGGGGCCAACGTCCTGACTTTC. The chain combines TRBV18 with TRBJ2-6; possibly TRBD2 for D (5 bases). The CDR3 has 15 amino acids. Trimming pared 2 bases from V and 2 bases from J, leaving 7 bases between. Germline loops: CDR1 KGHSH, CDR2 LQKENI.

The V call is TRBV7-9, the J call TRBJ2-3; D perhaps matches TRBD1 (5 bases). Germline-derived CDR1 and CDR2 are SEHNR and FQNEAQ (reference sequence). This CDR3 contains 13 residues. Trimming cost V 8 bases and J 4 bases, with 13 bases left between them. Written as DNA, the CDR3 is TGTGCCAGCGGGGCTAGATCCCCAGATACGCAGTATTTT. Its translation is CASGARSPDTQYF.

V and J are TRBV9 and TRBJ2-5; TRBD2 matches 8 bases. Per the germline V gene, CDR1 is SGDLS and CDR2 is YYNGEE. V gave up 7 bases and J gave up 2 bases; unmatched junction bases: 13. The CDR3 is made up of 16 amino acids. CDR3 loop: CASSPGNSGIQETQYF. As DNA, the CDR3 is TGTGCCAGCTCCCCCGGTAATAGCGGGATTCAAGAGACCCAGTACTTC.

This clone was detected only a few times. The chain uses TRBV4-2 and TRBJ2-7; possibly TRBD1 for D (5 bases). The V gene's germline CDR1 is LGHNA and CDR2 YNFKEQ. The CDR3 totals 17 residues. Trimming removed 0 bases at V and 2 bases at J, with 17 bases between. In nucleotides, the CDR3 is TGTGCCAGCAGCCAAGAGCTGGGCGGCAGGGCCGCCTACGAGCAGTACTTC. Its protein is CASSQELGGRAAYEQYF.

This chain connects TRBV10-3 to TRBJ2-1, with 15 bases that match TRBD2. CDR3 length: 16 amino acids. Germline V lookup: CDR1 ENHRY, CDR2 SYGVKD. The trim removed 8 bases at V and 6 bases at J, leaving 8 bases unmatched. The CDR3 protein is CAIGLAGGRGFNEQFF. The CDR3, as DNA: TGTGCCATCGGACTAGCGGGAGGGAGGGGTTTCAATGAGCAGTTCTTC.

This chain connects TRBV18 to TRBJ2-1; D could derive from TRBD1 or TRBD2 (5 bases each). Looked up from germline, CDR1 is KGHSH and CDR2 is LQKENI. Between the trimmed V and J ends, which lost 2 bases and 7 bases, there was a span of 15 bases. CDR3 length: 15 residues. CDR3 in amino acids: CASSPISGQWNEQFF. The CDR3 region has the DNA TGTGCCAGCTCACCAATCTCGGGGCAGTGGAATGAGCAGTTCTTC.

The sample holds a few counts of this clone. The CDR3 sequence is CASSKTRGPYEQYF. In DNA form, the CDR3 reads TGTGCCAGCAGCAAGACCAGGGGACCCTACGAGCAGTACTTC. This chain joins TRBV6-5 and TRBJ2-7; possibly TRBD1 for D (6 bases). CDR3 length equals 14 residues. V was cut by 6 bases and J by 2 bases, with 14 bases left in between. Germline CDR1 reads MNHEY; CDR2 reads SVGAGI.

V usage is TRBV18 and J usage is TRBJ2-7, with 10 bases identical to TRBD2. The germline V gene encodes CDR1 KGHSH and CDR2 LQKENI. CDR3 length equals 17 residues. With V trimmed by 0 bases and J by 7 bases, 12 bases remained unmatched. The DNA for the CDR3 is TGTGCCAGCTCACCACCGGGGTCCCTAGCGGGAGCTGGAGAGCAGTACTTC. Translation gives CASSPPGSLAGAGEQYF.

The chain links TRBV6-6 to TRBJ1-1; D is possibly TRBD1 (5 bases). The V gene lost 8 bases and the J gene lost 0 bases, with 13 bases spanning the gap. CDR1 MNHNY and CDR2 SVGAGI come from the germline V gene (reference sequence). This CDR3 is built from 14 residues. The CDR3 sequence is CASGETVLNTEAFF. DNA for the CDR3: TGTGCCAGCGGAGAGACAGTCTTGAACACTGAAGCTTTCTTT.

The V and J genes are TRBV6-6 and TRBJ2-1; 7 positions match TRBD2. The germline gives CDR1 MNHNY, CDR2 SVGAGI (reference sequence). This CDR3 has 14 residues. The V and J ends lost 5 bases and 0 bases, in that order; junction bases with no gene match: 1. The CDR3 reads CASSRGSSYNEQFF. The CDR3 DNA reads as TGTGCCAGCAGTCGCGGGAGCTCCTACAATGAGCAGTTCTTC.

This clone has just a few counts. The genes are TRBV9 and TRBJ2-1; tentative D call: TRBD2 (6 bases). The CDR3 loop spans 15 amino acids. Deletions cut 0 bases from V and 4 bases from J, with 11 bases between. Per germline, CDR1 SGDLS and CDR2 YYNGEE. In DNA, the CDR3 is TGTGCCAGCAGCGTAGCGGGAGCTTTGTACAATGAGCAGTTCTTC. Its protein is CASSVAGALYNEQFF.

In this sample, this clone turned up a few times. The V gene is TRBV11-1, the J gene TRBJ2-1; D may be TRBD2 (5 bases). V was pared by 5 bases and J by 3 bases, with 11 bases between. Germline V gene data show CDR1 as SGHAT and CDR2 as FQDESV (reference sequence). The CDR3 contains 14 residues. CDR3 loop: CASSPRDGYNEQFF. CDR3 nucleotides: TGTGCCAGCAGCCCGAGGGATGGCTACAATGAGCAGTTCTTC.

This chain links TRBV5-6 with TRBJ2-5; 7 bases fit TRBD1. Trimming took 5 bases from V and 3 from J; bases not matched to a gene: 4. Germline CDR1 and CDR2: SGHDT and YYEEEE. CDR3 size: 13 residues. CDR3 bases: TGTGCCAGCAGTGGGGACAGAAAAGAGACCCAGTACTTC. It is translated as CASSGDRKETQYF.